A selection of T cell receptor beta chains follows, all from one sample in a study of cytomegalovirus exposure and HLA in healthy donors. Sequencing used immunoSEQ multiplex PCR; TCRdb keeps in-frame clones, though not all of them. Of roughly 150,000 clones listed, about 84% are singletons. Sequencing used PBMCs. These receptors came from a woman between 35 and 50 years old in good health and CMV-seropositive. Each CDR3 is given with its conserved first and last residue. D genes are given only for firm matches. Clone size is given for some rows only: seen once, a few or many times, or a class if the clone is expanded.

D gene: -; CDR3 length: 11; clone size: -; V gene: TRBV5-1; J gene: TRBJ2-3; CDR3 DNA: TGCGCCAGCAGCTTGGAGACAACGCAGTATTTT; CDR3 protein: CASSLETTQYF
D gene: -; CDR3 length: 18; clone size: few; V gene: TRBV7-2; J gene: TRBJ2-2; CDR3 DNA: TGTGCCAGCAGCTTAGGGGGGGGGCCTAGCAGGAGGACCGGGGAGCTGTTTTTT; CDR3 protein: CASSLGGGPSRRTGELFF
D gene: TRBD2; CDR3 length: 17; clone size: once; V gene: TRBV7-8; J gene: TRBJ2-2; CDR3 DNA: TGTGCCAGCAGCGATACTAAACGACTAGCGGGAGAAAGGGAGCTGTTTTTT; CDR3 protein: CASSDTKRLAGERELFF
D gene: TRBD1; CDR3 length: 16; clone size: -; V gene: TRBV5-5; J gene: TRBJ1-2; CDR3 DNA: TGTGCCAGCAGCTTGGCCCCCGGGACAGGGAACTATGGCTACACCTTC; CDR3 protein: CASSLAPGTGNYGYTF
D gene: TRBD1; CDR3 length: 15; clone size: -; V gene: TRBV5-1; J gene: TRBJ1-1; CDR3 DNA: TGCGCCAGCAGCTTGGGACAGGGATTGAACACTGAAGCTTTCTTT; CDR3 protein: CASSLGQGLNTEAFF
D gene: TRBD2; CDR3 length: 15; clone size: -; V gene: TRBV5-1; J gene: TRBJ2-7; CDR3 DNA: TGCGCCAGCAGCTTGGGTTCTAGCGGGATCCACGAGCAGTACTTC; CDR3 protein: CASSLGSSGIHEQYF
D gene: -; CDR3 length: 17; clone size: -; V gene: TRBV7-9; J gene: TRBJ2-2; CDR3 DNA: TGTGCCAGCAGCTTATCAGCAGGGGTCCTTAACACCGGGGAGCTGTTTTTT; CDR3 protein: CASSLSAGVLNTGELFF
D gene: TRBD2; CDR3 length: 15; clone size: -; V gene: TRBV7-6; J gene: TRBJ2-1; CDR3 DNA: TGTGCCAGCAGCTCAGCGGGAGGTCCCTACAATGAGCAGTTCTTC; CDR3 protein: CASSSAGGPYNEQFF
D gene: -; CDR3 length: 16; clone size: -; V gene: TRBV25-1; J gene: TRBJ2-1; CDR3 DNA: TGTGCCAGCAGTGTTATTAGCGGAAGCTCCTACAATGAGCAGTTCTTC; CDR3 protein: CASSVISGSSYNEQFF
D gene: -; CDR3 length: 15; clone size: -; V gene: TRBV19; J gene: TRBJ2-1; CDR3 DNA: TGTGCCAGTAGTATGGGGGGTCCCGGTTTGAGTGAGCAGTTCTTC; CDR3 protein: CASSMGGPGLSEQFF
D gene: TRBD2; CDR3 length: 16; clone size: -; V gene: TRBV7-9; J gene: TRBJ2-1; CDR3 DNA: TGTGCCAGCAGCTTCGAGAGCGGGAGCTACATCAATGAGCAGTTCTTC; CDR3 protein: CASSFESGSYINEQFF
D gene: -; CDR3 length: 13; clone size: -; V gene: TRBV11-2; J gene: TRBJ2-2; CDR3 DNA: TGTGCCAGCAGCATCCAGGGTACCGGGGAGCTGTTTTTT; CDR3 protein: CASSIQGTGELFF
D gene: -; CDR3 length: 12; clone size: few; V gene: TRBV27; J gene: TRBJ2-2; CDR3 DNA: TGTGCCAGCAGTCCCCAAACCGGGGAGCTGTTTTTT; CDR3 protein: CASSPQTGELFF
D gene: TRBD2; CDR3 length: 16; clone size: -; V gene: TRBV10-1; J gene: TRBJ2-1; CDR3 DNA: TGCGCCAGCAGTGAGTCGGGGACTAGCGGCTACAATGAGCAGTTCTTC; CDR3 protein: CASSESGTSGYNEQFF
D gene: -; CDR3 length: 15; clone size: -; V gene: TRBV7-8; J gene: TRBJ2-5; CDR3 DNA: TGTGCCAGCAGCTCCCGAGGCTCCTACGGGGAGACCCAGTACTTC; CDR3 protein: CASSSRGSYGETQYF
D gene: TRBD1; CDR3 length: 15; clone size: once; V gene: TRBV5-1; J gene: TRBJ1-2; CDR3 DNA: TGCGCCAGCAGCCTAAGATACACAGGGGCCTATGGCTACACCTTC; CDR3 protein: CASSLRYTGAYGYTF
D gene: -; CDR3 length: 13; clone size: -; V gene: TRBV29-1; J gene: TRBJ1-2; CDR3 DNA: TGCAGCGTAGTCGACGGCAGGGGCTATGGCTACACCTTC; CDR3 protein: CSVVDGRGYGYTF
D gene: -; CDR3 length: 15; clone size: -; V gene: TRBV5-4; J gene: TRBJ1-4; CDR3 DNA: TGTGCCAGCAGCTTGGGAGTCGGAGGGCGTGAAAAACTGTTTTTT; CDR3 protein: CASSLGVGGREKLFF
D gene: -; CDR3 length: 15; clone size: -; V gene: TRBV13; J gene: TRBJ2-2; CDR3 DNA: TGTGCCAGCAGCTTAGGCTCAGGGAACACCGGGGAGCTGTTTTTT; CDR3 protein: CASSLGSGNTGELFF
D gene: TRBD2; CDR3 length: 14; clone size: -; V gene: TRBV2; J gene: TRBJ2-5; CDR3 DNA: TGTGCCAGCAGTGGAGTAGCGGGAGGGGAGACCCAGTACTTC; CDR3 protein: CASSGVAGGETQYF
D gene: TRBD1; CDR3 length: 15; clone size: few; V gene: TRBV14; J gene: TRBJ2-3; CDR3 DNA: TGTGCCAGCAGCAGACAGGGGGAAGGCACAGATACGCAGTATTTT; CDR3 protein: CASSRQGEGTDTQYF
D gene: TRBD2; CDR3 length: 16; clone size: -; V gene: TRBV11-2; J gene: TRBJ2-3; CDR3 DNA: TGTGCCAGCAGCTTAGTAGGGGGACTAGCGGCAGATACGCAGTATTTT; CDR3 protein: CASSLVGGLAADTQYF
D gene: TRBD2; CDR3 length: 13; clone size: -; V gene: TRBV10-1; J gene: TRBJ2-1; CDR3 DNA: TGCGCCAGCAGTGCGGGAGGGAACAATGAGCAGTTCTTC; CDR3 protein: CASSAGGNNEQFF
D gene: TRBD2; CDR3 length: 16; clone size: -; V gene: TRBV7-9; J gene: TRBJ2-1; CDR3 DNA: TGTGCCAGCAGCCCCGGACTAGCGGGGGCCTACAATGAGCAGTTCTTC; CDR3 protein: CASSPGLAGAYNEQFF
D gene: -; CDR3 length: 15; clone size: -; V gene: TRBV6-6; J gene: TRBJ1-2; CDR3 DNA: TGTGCCAGCAGTTACTCGATCGAGCGCAACTATGGCTACACCTTC; CDR3 protein: CASSYSIERNYGYTF
D gene: TRBD2; CDR3 length: 17; clone size: few; V gene: TRBV5-4; J gene: TRBJ2-3; CDR3 DNA: TGTGCCACAGGTGGGGTGGGCGGGAGTGGTCATACAGATACGCAGTATTTT; CDR3 protein: CATGGVGGSGHTDTQYF
D gene: -; CDR3 length: 14; clone size: -; V gene: TRBV7-2; J gene: TRBJ1-4; CDR3 DNA: TGTGCCAGCAGCCCGCGGCGGGTTGGGGAAAAACTGTTTTTT; CDR3 protein: CASSPRRVGEKLFF
D gene: -; CDR3 length: 14; clone size: few; V gene: TRBV14; J gene: TRBJ1-1; CDR3 DNA: TGTGCCAGCAGCCCCTTTGAGGGGAACACTGAAGCTTTCTTT; CDR3 protein: CASSPFEGNTEAFF
D gene: -; CDR3 length: 15; clone size: -; V gene: TRBV7-9; J gene: TRBJ2-1; CDR3 DNA: TGTTCCAGCAGCTTAGTTCCAGATCGTGGCAATGAGCAGTTCTTC; CDR3 protein: CSSSLVPDRGNEQFF
D gene: TRBD2; CDR3 length: 16; clone size: -; V gene: TRBV7-9; J gene: TRBJ2-1; CDR3 DNA: TGTGCCAGCAGCTCCTCTTTAGCGGGAGTGATCAATGAGCAGTTCTTC; CDR3 protein: CASSSSLAGVINEQFF
D gene: TRBD1; CDR3 length: 13; clone size: few; V gene: TRBV29-1; J gene: TRBJ1-2; CDR3 DNA: TGCAGCGTCCAAACAGGGGGGAACTATGGCTACACCTTC; CDR3 protein: CSVQTGGNYGYTF
D gene: TRBD2; CDR3 length: 19; clone size: -; V gene: TRBV27; J gene: TRBJ2-2; CDR3 DNA: TGTGCCAGCAGTTTATCGCCACTAGCGGGAGGGACGAACACCGGGGAGCTGTTTTTT; CDR3 protein: CASSLSPLAGGTNTGELFF
D gene: -; CDR3 length: 16; clone size: -; V gene: TRBV23-1; J gene: TRBJ1-2; CDR3 DNA: TGCGCCAGTCTGAAAGGTAAGGGGCGCGGAAACTATGGCTACACCTTC; CDR3 protein: CASLKGKGRGNYGYTF
D gene: TRBD2; CDR3 length: 14; clone size: -; V gene: TRBV27; J gene: TRBJ2-7; CDR3 DNA: TGTGCCAGCAGACCGGGACTAGCGGTACACGAGCAGTACTTC; CDR3 protein: CASRPGLAVHEQYF
D gene: TRBD1; CDR3 length: 13; clone size: -; V gene: TRBV19; J gene: TRBJ1-1; CDR3 DNA: TGTGCCAGTAGTCCGGACAGGTACACTGAAGCTTTCTTT; CDR3 protein: CASSPDRYTEAFF
D gene: -; CDR3 length: 14; clone size: -; V gene: TRBV7-9; J gene: TRBJ1-2; CDR3 DNA: TGTGCCAGCAGCAAGATCCGTGACGAGGCTACCTACACCTTC; CDR3 protein: CASSKIRDEATYTF
D gene: TRBD1; CDR3 length: 14; clone size: -; V gene: TRBV6-6; J gene: TRBJ2-2; CDR3 DNA: TGTGCCAGCAGGTGGACAGGGCAGGGCGGGGAGCTGTTTTTT; CDR3 protein: CASRWTGQGGELFF
D gene: TRBD2; CDR3 length: 14; clone size: once; V gene: TRBV6-5; J gene: TRBJ2-7; CDR3 DNA: TGTGCCAGCAGTGCCGCCGGGACTATCTACGAGCAGTACTTC; CDR3 protein: CASSAAGTIYEQYF
D gene: -; CDR3 length: 14; clone size: -; V gene: TRBV11-3; J gene: TRBJ2-7; CDR3 DNA: TGTGCCAGCAGCTTAGTACCGGCAGGGAACGAGCAGTACTTC; CDR3 protein: CASSLVPAGNEQYF
D gene: -; CDR3 length: 16; clone size: -; V gene: TRBV6-5; J gene: TRBJ2-2; CDR3 DNA: TGTGCCAGCAGTTCCCTAACAGATCCCCGGGGCGGGGAGCTGTTTTTT; CDR3 protein: CASSSLTDPRGGELFF
D gene: -; CDR3 length: 14; clone size: -; V gene: TRBV6-1; J gene: TRBJ1-2; CDR3 DNA: TGTGCCAGCAGTGAAGCTGACAGAGGTGGGGGCTACACCTTC; CDR3 protein: CASSEADRGGGYTF
D gene: TRBD2; CDR3 length: 13; clone size: -; V gene: TRBV30; J gene: TRBJ2-1; CDR3 DNA: TGTGCCTGGATCGAGCGGGAGAGGAATGAGCAGTTCTTC; CDR3 protein: CAWIERERNEQFF
D gene: TRBD2; CDR3 length: 15; clone size: -; V gene: TRBV19; J gene: TRBJ2-1; CDR3 DNA: TGTGCCAGTAGTAATCCGGGAGGGCGATACAATGAGCAGTTCTTC; CDR3 protein: CASSNPGGRYNEQFF
D gene: -; CDR3 length: 13; clone size: -; V gene: TRBV29-1; J gene: TRBJ1-3; CDR3 DNA: TGCAGCGTTGAAGAAGCTGCTGGAAACACCATATATTTT; CDR3 protein: CSVEEAAGNTIYF
D gene: TRBD2; CDR3 length: 14; clone size: -; V gene: TRBV6-1; J gene: TRBJ2-5; CDR3 DNA: TGTGCCAGCTTAGGGCTAGCGGAGAAAGAGACCCAGTACTTC; CDR3 protein: CASLGLAEKETQYF
D gene: -; CDR3 length: 13; clone size: -; V gene: TRBV30; J gene: TRBJ1-5; CDR3 DNA: TGTGCCTGGAGTATAAGGGGGAACCAGCCCCAGCATTTT; CDR3 protein: CAWSIRGNQPQHF
D gene: -; CDR3 length: 15; clone size: -; V gene: TRBV21-1; J gene: TRBJ1-4; CDR3 DNA: TGTGCCAGCAGCCCTCAGGGGAAGATTAATGAAAAACTGTTTTTT; CDR3 protein: CASSPQGKINEKLFF
D gene: -; CDR3 length: 15; clone size: -; V gene: TRBV25-1; J gene: TRBJ2-7; CDR3 DNA: TGTGCCAGCAGTGGACCGGGAAAAGGGACCTACGAGCAGTACTTC; CDR3 protein: CASSGPGKGTYEQYF
D gene: TRBD1; CDR3 length: 15; clone size: few; V gene: TRBV5-8; J gene: TRBJ1-2; CDR3 DNA: TGTGCCAGCAGCAAGGACAGGGGAGGGAACTATGGCTACACCTTC; CDR3 protein: CASSKDRGGNYGYTF